A selection of T cell receptor beta chains follows, all from one sample in a study of vaccination effects on CD4 cells after COVID-19. No antigens are known for them. The repertoire was sequenced with immunoSEQ multiplex PCR; TCRdb's copy has only in-frame clones and lacks some. The table includes roughly 50,000 clones, about four fifths detected once. Here the sequenced sample was CD4+ T cells from PBMCs cultured with HCoV-OC43 spike peptides, taken before COVID-19 vaccination. The receptors derive from a human donor who received a COVID-19 vaccine. CDR3s include the opening cysteine and the closing phenylalanine or tryptophan. A D gene is named only where the DNA matches it firmly. The size entry is marked missing in some rows and otherwise reads once, few, many or a size class.

d_gene,v_gene,abundance,j_gene,CDR3aa,CDR3nt
.,TRBV9,.,TRBJ1-3,CASSPSRVWGNTIYF,TGTGCCAGCAGCCCCTCCAGGGTGTGGGGAAACACCATATATTTT
.,TRBV7-6,.,TRBJ2-1,CASSLGRNEQFF,TGTGCCAGCAGCTTAGGTCGGAATGAGCAGTTCTTC
.,TRBV28,.,TRBJ1-4,CASSRPGVREKLFF,TGTGCCAGCAGTCGTCCAGGGGTAAGGGAAAAACTGTTTTTT
TRBD1,TRBV14,.,TRBJ1-1,CASSQLLNRDRDTEAFF,TGTGCCAGCAGCCAGCTGCTAAACCGGGACAGGGATACTGAAGCTTTCTTT
.,TRBV5-1,few,TRBJ1-2,CASRSDKNYGYTF,TGCGCCAGCAGGTCGGACAAAAACTATGGCTACACCTTC
.,TRBV7-2,.,TRBJ2-1,CASSLRRWNEQFF,TGTGCCAGCAGCTTACGGAGATGGAATGAGCAGTTCTTC
.,TRBV7-9,.,TRBJ2-1,CASSLFIISGSDEQFF,TGTGCCAGCAGCTTATTTATAATATCGGGTAGTGATGAGCAGTTCTTC
TRBD1,TRBV29-1,.,TRBJ2-1,CSGRGSYNEQFF,TGCAGCGGCAGGGGGTCCTACAATGAGCAGTTCTTC
.,TRBV6-2/TRBV6-3,.,TRBJ1-2,CASSRAGSLNYGYTF,TGTGCCAGCAGCCGGGCAGGGAGCCTTAACTATGGCTACACCTTC
.,TRBV5-6,few,TRBJ1-6,CASSLPTNSPLHF,TGTGCCAGCAGCCTACCGACAAATTCACCCCTCCACTTT
TRBD1,TRBV5-1,.,TRBJ2-5,CASSFPDRGRTREETQYF,TGCGCCAGCAGCTTCCCCGACAGGGGGCGAACTAGAGAAGAGACCCAGTACTTC
.,TRBV12-5,.,TRBJ1-2,CASGLVGGGPRTGYTF,TGTGCTAGTGGTTTGGTAGGGGGAGGGCCAAGGACTGGCTACACCTTC
TRBD2,TRBV25-1,.,TRBJ2-3,CASSEYNSGGLDTQYF,TGTGCCAGCAGTGAATATAACAGCGGGGGGTTAGATACGCAGTATTTT
TRBD2,TRBV15,.,TRBJ2-5,CATSRDRGVETQYF,TGTGCCACCAGCAGAGATCGGGGGGTAGAGACCCAGTACTTC
.,TRBV27,few,TRBJ1-4,CASSLRRNEKLFF,TGTGCCAGCAGTTTACGGAGGAATGAAAAACTGTTTTTT
.,TRBV5-1,.,TRBJ1-1,CASSHPSGDLKSIGLEWKNTEAFF,TGCGCCAGCAGCCACCCGTCAGGGGACCTAAAATCTATTGGCTTAGAGTGGAAGAACACTGAAGCTTTCTTT
.,TRBV3-1/TRBV3-2,few,TRBJ1-2,CASSSTGERGYTF,TGTGCCAGCAGCTCCACGGGAGAGCGTGGCTACACCTTC